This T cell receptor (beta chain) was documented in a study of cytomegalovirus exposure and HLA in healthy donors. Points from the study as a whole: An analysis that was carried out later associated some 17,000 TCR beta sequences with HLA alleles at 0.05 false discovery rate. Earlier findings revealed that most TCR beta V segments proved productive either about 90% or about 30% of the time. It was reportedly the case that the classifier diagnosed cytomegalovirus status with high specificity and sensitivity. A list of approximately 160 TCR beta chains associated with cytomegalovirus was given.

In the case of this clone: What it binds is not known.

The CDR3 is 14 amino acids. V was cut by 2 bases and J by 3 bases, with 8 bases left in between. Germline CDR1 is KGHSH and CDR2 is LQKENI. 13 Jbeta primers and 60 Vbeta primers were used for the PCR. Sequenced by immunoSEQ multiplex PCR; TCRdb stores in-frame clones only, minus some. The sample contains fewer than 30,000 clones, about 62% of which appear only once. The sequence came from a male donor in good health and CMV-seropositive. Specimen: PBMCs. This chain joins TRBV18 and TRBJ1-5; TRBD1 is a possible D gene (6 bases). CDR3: CASSPGQINQPQHF. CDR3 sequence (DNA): TGTGCCAGCTCACCAGGACAGATCAATCAGCCCCAGCATTTT.